What follows describes a single T cell receptor beta chain. The treatment was: about 20 received Ad26.COV2.S at low or high dose, single or two shots; several received placebo; per-sample allocation not given. Day 63 after the first vaccine or placebo injection was the time point for sampling. The data stem from a study of Ad26.COV2.S vaccination and SARS-CoV-2 variants. The table came from immunoSEQ multiplex PCR; TCRdb's copy has only in-frame clones and leaves some out. This table has 200,000 to 250,000 clones, 88% appearing once. This TCR came from a person between 18 and 65 years old who received the Ad26.COV2.S COVID-19 vaccine or a placebo. The source material was peripheral blood, sampled in a trial of Ad26.COV2.S vaccine versus placebo.

CDR3 loop: CASSYSRTNTGELFF. As DNA, the CDR3 is TGTGCCAGCAGCTATAGCAGGACCAACACCGGGGAGCTGTTTTTT. The chain joins TRBV7-2 to TRBJ2-2; unclear D gene. The CDR3 contains 15 residues. The V end was cut by 4 bases, the J end by 2 bases, with 11 bases between. CDR1 and CDR2 from the germline V gene are SGHTA and FQGNSA.